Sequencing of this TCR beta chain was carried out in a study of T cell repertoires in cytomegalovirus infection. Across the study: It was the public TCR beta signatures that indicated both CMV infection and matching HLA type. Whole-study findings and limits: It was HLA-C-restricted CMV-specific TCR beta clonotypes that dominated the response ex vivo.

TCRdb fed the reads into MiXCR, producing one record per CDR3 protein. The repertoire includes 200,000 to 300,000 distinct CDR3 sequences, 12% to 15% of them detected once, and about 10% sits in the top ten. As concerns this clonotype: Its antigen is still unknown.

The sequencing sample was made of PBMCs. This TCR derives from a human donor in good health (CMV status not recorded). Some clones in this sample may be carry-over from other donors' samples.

CDR3 protein: CASRGATHYEQYF. The DNA of the CDR3 is TGTGCCAGCAGGGGGGCGACGCACTACGAGCAGTACTTC. This chain uses TRBV5-6 with TRBJ2-7, with D perhaps TRBD1 (6 bases). Germline V gives CDR1 SGHDT, CDR2 YYEEEE. This CDR3 is built from 13 residues. V was pared by 5 bases and J by 3 bases, with 12 bases between.